These 5 T cell receptor beta chains share one sample of origin, sequenced in a study of shared clonotypes between healthy human individuals. Some clones are missing from TCRdb's copy, which holds only in-frame ones; the method was immunoSEQ multiplex PCR. The table includes 2 million to 3 million clones, 85% to 95% detected once. Sequenced material: naive CD4+ T cells sorted from blood. The subset denotes: CD45RA+ positively selected. The receptor source for this set is a man aged 18 to 29 in good health.

The chain uses TRBV7-9 and TRBJ1-1, with D tentatively TRBD1 (6 bases). This CDR3 region has 14 residues. Per the germline V gene, CDR1 is SEHNR and CDR2 is FQNEAQ (reference sequence). V lost 5 bases and J lost 7, with 17 bases in between. CDR3 coding DNA: TGTGCCAGCAGCCTACAGGGTAAGGTTGGTGAAGCTTTCTTT. Its translation: CASSLQGKVGEAFF.

In DNA form, the CDR3 reads TGTGCCAGCAGCCCCGGGGGGGGCAATGAAAAACTGTTTTTT. Its translation is CASSPGGGNEKLFF. The V and J genes are TRBV6-1 and TRBJ1-4; weak D call: TRBD1 (6 bases). The CDR3 covers 14 residues. Trimming took 6 bases from V and 5 from J, leaving 13 bases between them. Germline lookup yields CDR1 MNHNS and CDR2 SASEGT.

The chain carries TRBV30 and TRBJ2-5; D perhaps matches TRBD2 (7 bases). The germline V and J ends were trimmed by 3 bases and 5 bases, with 19 bases remaining between them. The CDR3 spans 15 residues. The germline V gene has CDR1 GTSNPN and CDR2 SVGIG (reference sequence). CDR3 sequence reads: CAWRLGGGPRETQYF. CDR3 bases: TGTGCCTGGAGGCTGGGGGGGGGCCCCCGGGAGACCCAGTACTTC.

The chain recombines TRBV19 with TRBJ2-5; 8 nucleotides line up with TRBD2. From germline, CDR1 is LNHDA and CDR2 SQIVND (reference sequence). J gave up 4 bases and V 4 bases, and 5 bases lay outside the gene matches. The CDR3 loop spans 14 amino acids. The CDR3 nucleotides read TGTGCCAGTAGTAGCGGGGGGTTTTCAGAGACCCAGTACTTC. Residues: CASSSGGFSETQYF.

The chain combines TRBV7-2 with TRBJ1-6, with D maybe TRBD1 (5 bases). This CDR3 region has 18 residues. V lost 2 bases and J 7 bases, leaving 21 bases between the germline ends. Germline V gene data show CDR1 as SGHTA and CDR2 as FQGNSA. This CDR3 reads CASSLIGGNRFVNSPLHF. CDR3 sequence (DNA): TGTGCCAGCAGCTTAATCGGGGGGAATCGGTTCGTCAATTCACCCCTCCACTTT. The entire variable domain, with the rest obtained from reference TRBV7-2 and TRBJ1-6, is as follows: GAGVSQSPSNKVTEKGKDVELRCDPISGHTALYWYRQSLGQGLEFLIYFQGNSAPDKSGLPSDRFSAERTGGSVSTLTIQRTQQEDSAVYLCASSLIGGNRFVNSPLHFGNGTRLTVT.